The 29 T cell receptor beta chains reported below all come from one sample, sequenced in a study of identical twins. Via MiXCR, TCRdb re-called the 5' RACE reads, giving one row per CDR3 protein. Here the sample spans hundreds of thousands of distinct CDR3 sequences, about 18% being singletons. These data were also reused for a study on T cells expressing NK-cell markers.

Material for sequencing was PBMCs. All receptors come from a woman aged 18-29 years in good health.

This clonotype was detected only once. The chain combines TRBV18 with TRBJ2-3; D is uncertain. The V gene lost 3 bases and the J gene lost 1 base, with 11 bases spanning the gap. Germline assignment: CDR1 KGHSH and CDR2 LQKENI. The CDR3 totals 15 residues. CDR3: CASSPTSLGTDTQYF. In DNA, the CDR3 is TGTGCCAGCTCACCGACTTCTCTAGGCACAGATACGCAGTATTTT.

Only a few counts were recorded for this clonotype. V gene TRBV7-3 combines with J gene TRBJ1-2, with D hard to call. The germline gives CDR1 SGHTA, CDR2 FQGTGA. V shed 5 bases and J shed 7 bases, with 17 bases lying between them. There are 14 residues in the CDR3. CDR3 sequence: CASSPGVGFGGYTF. The CDR3 DNA sequence: TGTGCCAGCAGCCCCGGAGTGGGGTTCGGTGGCTACACCTTC. Based on the CDR3 plus reference TRBV7-3 and TRBJ1-2, the full variable domain is GAGVSQTPSNKVTEKGKYVELRCDPISGHTALYWYRQSLGQGPEFLIYFQGTGAADDSGLPNDRFFAVRPEGSVSTLKIQRTERGDSAVYLCASSPGVGFGGYTFGSGTRLTVV.

There are many counts of this clonotype. The chain joins TRBV5-6 to TRBJ2-1; 9 nucleotides agree with TRBD2. Losses at the gene ends were 3 bases for V and 2 bases for J; bases not matched to a gene: 3. CDR1 and CDR2 (germline): SGHDT, YYEEEE. The CDR3 spans 15 residues. Here the CDR3 DNA reads TGTGCCAGCAGCTCCCTAGCGGGAACCTACAATGAGCAGTTCTTC. Protein sequence: CASSSLAGTYNEQFF.

Only a few counts were recorded for this clonotype. The chain recombines TRBV6-5 with TRBJ2-1; 7 bases line up with TRBD1. There are 16 residues in the CDR3. V lost 0 bases to trimming and J lost 3 bases; unmatched junction nucleotides: 5. Looked up from germline, CDR1 is MNHEY and CDR2 is SVGAGI. In nucleotides, the CDR3 is TGTGCCAGCAGTTACTCGATCGGGACAGACTACAATGAGCAGTTCTTC. This sequence encodes CASSYSIGTDYNEQFF.

The gene calls are TRBV20-1 and TRBJ2-5; D unresolved. The germline gives CDR1 DFQATT, CDR2 SNEGSKA (reference sequence). The CDR3 is 15 amino acids. CDR3 protein: CFARWMGTSQETQYF. The CDR3 bases are TGCTTTGCTAGATGGATGGGCACCAGCCAAGAGACCCAGTACTTC.

This rearrangement joins TRBV7-3 to TRBJ2-7; 9 nucleotides match TRBD1. CDR3 length: 14 amino acids. Germline lookup yields CDR1 SGHTA and CDR2 FQGTGA. Trimming removed 5 bases from V and 2 bases from J; junction bases left unmatched: 4. CDR3 DNA sequence: TGTGCCAGCAGCGAGGACAGGGGAACCTACGAGCAGTACTTC. Amino acids: CASSEDRGTYEQYF. Full variable domain (rest looked up from reference TRBV7-3 and TRBJ2-7): GAGVSQTPSNKVTEKGKYVELRCDPISGHTALYWYRQSLGQGPEFLIYFQGTGAADDSGLPNDRFFAVRPEGSVSTLKIQRTERGDSAVYLCASSEDRGTYEQYFGPGTRLTVT.

The rearrangement joins TRBV15 to TRBJ1-6; D unresolved. Trimming stripped 7 bases from V and 10 bases from J, with 11 bases between. This CDR3 is 12 amino acids long. Germline CDR1 and CDR2: LNHNV and YYDKDF (reference sequence). CDR3 bases: TGTGCCACCACGCGTGCAGGATCACCCCTCCACTTT. This codes for CATTRAGSPLHF.

V usage is TRBV2 and J usage is TRBJ2-1; 14 nucleotides match TRBD2. Germline lookup yields CDR1 SNHLY and CDR2 FYNNEI. Germline trimming cut 6 bases from V and 10 bases from J; bases unmatched to any gene: 8. The CDR3 is made up of 15 amino acids. This CDR3 reads CASRRPGLAGDEQFF. The DNA of the CDR3 is TGTGCCAGCAGGAGACCGGGACTAGCGGGAGACGAGCAGTTCTTC.

The chain couples TRBV9 to TRBJ2-1, with D hard to call. V was trimmed by 0 bases and J by 7 bases, leaving 5 bases between them. There are 12 residues in the CDR3. Per the germline V gene, CDR1 is SGDLS and CDR2 is YYNGEE. The CDR3: CASSVAKNEQFF. The CDR3 DNA is TGTGCCAGCAGCGTAGCCAAGAATGAGCAGTTCTTC.

As for this clonotype: At one boundary the junction diverges from the germline segment, which might be a read error. The rearrangement links TRBV5-1 to TRBJ2-3; D is perhaps TRBD2 (5 bases). Per the germline V gene, CDR1 is SGHRS and CDR2 is YFSETQ. The CDR3 contains 14 residues. CDR3 sequence reads: CASSSDSEGDTHYF. CDR3 DNA sequence: TGCGCCAGCAGCTCAGATAGCGAGGGAGATACGCATTATTTT.

The sample holds a few counts of this clonotype. This chain links TRBV7-2 with TRBJ2-7, with 9 bases aligning to TRBD2. The germline V gene has CDR1 SGHTA and CDR2 FQGNSA. The CDR3 covers 14 residues. V shed 6 bases, J shed 3 bases, and the junction held 6 bases outside the gene matches. CDR3 residues: CASSIWTSDYEQYF. The CDR3 DNA sequence: TGTGCCAGCAGTATTTGGACTAGCGACTACGAGCAGTACTTC.

The chain combines TRBV20-1 with TRBJ2-3; 8 bases are a match to TRBD2. The length of the CDR3 is 14 residues. The germline CDR1 and CDR2 sequences are DFQATT and SNEGSKA (reference sequence). After removal of 7 bases from V and 5 bases from J, the junction contained 11 bases not matched to a gene. The CDR3 here is CSGRAGAVRDTQYF. CDR3 nucleotides: TGCAGTGGGAGAGCGGGGGCCGTGAGAGATACGCAGTATTTT.

This clonotype has more than one count but fewer than ten. The chain couples TRBV12-3 or TRBV12-4 to TRBJ1-1; D remains unclear. This CDR3 has 14 amino acids. Trimming took 3 bases from V and 2 from J, leaving 10 bases between them. CDR3 coding DNA: TGTGCCAGCAGTTTTTCGACAAACAACACTGAAGCTTTCTTT. Protein: CASSFSTNNTEAFF.

The chain couples TRBV10-3 to TRBJ2-7, with D perhaps TRBD2 (5 bases). The V and J ends lost 10 bases and 5 bases respectively, with 21 bases between them. This CDR3 is built from 14 residues. The germline V gene encodes CDR1 ENHRY and CDR2 SYGVKD. CDR3 residues: CATTAGMLSNEQYF. The CDR3 bases are TGTGCCACCACGGCGGGCATGTTGTCAAACGAGCAGTACTTC.

Many counts were recorded for this clonotype. The V gene is TRBV20-1, the J gene TRBJ2-7; TRBD2 aligns across 11 bases. In germline, CDR1 is DFQATT, CDR2 SNEGSKA (reference sequence). This CDR3 is 15 amino acids long. After removal of 2 bases from V and 2 bases from J, the junction contained 5 bases not matched to a gene. As DNA, the CDR3 is TGCAGTGCTAGAACGATACTAGCGGGAGCCTACGAGCAGTACTTC. This translates into CSARTILAGAYEQYF.

The sample holds a few counts of this clonotype. The V gene is TRBV7-9, the J gene TRBJ2-3, with a weak D call TRBD2 (6 bases). The CDR3 consists of 15 residues. Germline CDR1 and CDR2: SEHNR and FQNEAQ (reference sequence). V lost 1 base and J 2 bases, leaving 10 bases between the germline ends. CDR3 DNA: TGTGCCAGCAGCTTAGGTGCGGGGACCACAGATACGCAGTATTTT. Translated, it gives CASSLGAGTTDTQYF.

The genes are TRBV12-3 or TRBV12-4 and TRBJ2-1, with 13 positions matching TRBD2. CDR3 length: 17 residues. With V trimmed by 1 base and J by 4 bases, 4 bases remained unmatched. Here the CDR3 DNA reads TGTGCCAGCAGTTTAGTGGCGGGACTAGCGGGATACAATGAGCAGTTCTTC. This codes for CASSLVAGLAGYNEQFF.

Ten or more counts support this clonotype. This chain connects TRBV6-5 to TRBJ1-2, with D maybe TRBD1 (5 bases). Germline V CDR1 and CDR2: MNHEY, SVGAGI. V was trimmed by 6 bases and J by 7 bases, leaving 12 bases between them. The CDR3 is 12 amino acids. The CDR3 here is CASSARGVGYTF. DNA for the CDR3: TGTGCCAGCAGCGCTAGGGGAGTTGGCTACACCTTC.

Only a few counts were recorded for this clonotype. This sequence joins TRBV20-1 and TRBJ2-1; 15 nucleotides align to TRBD2. Germline values: CDR1 DFQATT, CDR2 SNEGSKA (reference sequence). The length of the CDR3 is 14 residues. The J segment lost 6 bases and the V segment lost 7 bases, leaving 4 bases of the junction unmatched. The DNA of the CDR3 is TGCAGTGGCCGGACTAGCGGGAGGGCCAATGAGCAGTTCTTC. Translation gives CSGRTSGRANEQFF.

V and J are TRBV12-3 or TRBV12-4 and TRBJ1-3; no definite D call. V was shortened by 3 bases and J by 0 bases, with 6 bases between the two germline ends. The CDR3 sequence is 14 residues long. CDR3 DNA: TGTGCCAGCAGTTTGGACCTCTCTGGAAACACCATATATTTT. Amino acid sequence: CASSLDLSGNTIYF.

This clonotype showed up just a few times. V and J are TRBV10-3 and TRBJ2-7, with D possibly TRBD2 on 5 matching bases. Per germline, CDR1 ENHRY and CDR2 SYGVKD. The CDR3 loop spans 14 amino acids. The V gene lost 4 bases and the J gene lost 1 base, with 11 bases spanning the gap. The CDR3 coding sequence is TGTGCCATCAGTGCGGTCCGGGGTTCCTACGAGCAGTACTTC. Its protein is CAISAVRGSYEQYF.

This clonotype was picked up many times. The junction shows a germline mismatch at one end, possibly a read error. The chain employs TRBV5-1 and TRBJ2-7, with 8 positions matching TRBD2. CDR1 SGHRS and CDR2 YFSETQ come from the germline V gene. The CDR3 is 15 amino acids. CDR3 residues: CASSLASGSSYEQYF. The CDR3 DNA is TGTGCCAGCAGCTTAGCGAGCGGGAGCTCCTACGAGCAGTACTTC.

This chain connects TRBV5-1 to TRBJ2-1; 8 positions match TRBD2. CDR3 length: 15 residues. V lost 0 bases, J lost 9 bases, and 8 bases stayed unmatched. From germline, CDR1 is SGHRS and CDR2 YFSETQ. The CDR3 DNA is TGCGCCAGCAGCTTGGACCCGGGGGGGCCCAGTGAGCAGTTCTTC. This translates into CASSLDPGGPSEQFF.

This clonotype was observed a handful of times. This sequence joins TRBV5-1 and TRBJ2-4, with D uncertain. V was shortened by 5 bases and J by 2 bases, with 8 bases between the two germline ends. The CDR3 loop spans 13 amino acids. Germline V gene lookup returns CDR1 SGHRS and CDR2 YFSETQ. CDR3 in amino acids: CASREGSKNIQYF. Written as DNA, the CDR3 is TGCGCCAGCAGGGAAGGATCCAAAAACATTCAGTACTTC.

This clonotype was seen only a few times. The rearrangement joins TRBV4-3 to TRBJ2-7; 9 positions match TRBD2. The CDR3 runs 16 residues. V shed 0 bases, J shed 4 bases, and the junction held 7 bases outside the gene matches. The germline V gene encodes CDR1 LGHNA and CDR2 YSLEER. Written as DNA, the CDR3 is TGCGCCAGCAGCCAAGATGGGCGGGAGGGCCGATACGAGCAGTACTTC. Translated: CASSQDGREGRYEQYF.

The J gene is TRBJ2-1, the V gene TRBV5-1, with 8 bases identical to TRBD2. The CDR3 is 15 amino acids. J was trimmed by 8 bases and V by 0 bases; bases with no gene match: 7. CDR1 and CDR2 from the germline V gene are SGHRS and YFSETQ. The CDR3 is CASSLVPTSADEQFF. The DNA of the CDR3 is TGCGCCAGCAGCTTGGTTCCGACTAGCGCCGATGAGCAGTTCTTC.

J is TRBJ2-7 and V is TRBV20-1, with D possibly TRBD1 on 6 matching bases. V was pared by 6 bases and J by 2 bases, with 20 bases between. The germline gives CDR1 DFQATT, CDR2 SNEGSKA (reference sequence). The CDR3 covers 15 residues. This CDR3 reads CSALIQGKGTYEQYF. CDR3 nucleotides: TGCAGTGCCCTTATCCAGGGGAAGGGGACCTACGAGCAGTACTTC.

This sequence joins TRBV5-1 and TRBJ1-1, with D tentatively TRBD1 (5 bases). The CDR3 is 15 residues long. V was trimmed by 0 bases and J by 1 base, leaving 10 bases between them. In germline, CDR1 is SGHRS, CDR2 YFSETQ. The CDR3 DNA reads as TGCGCCAGCAGCTTGGAGGGGAGCCCGAACACTGAAGCTTTCTTT. It yields the protein CASSLEGSPNTEAFF.

The chain joins TRBV13 to TRBJ2-7, with 12 bases identical to TRBD2. CDR3 length equals 16 residues. Germline CDR1 PRHDT, CDR2 FYEKMQ (reference sequence). With V trimmed by 4 bases and J by 5 bases, 9 bases remained unmatched. In nucleotides, the CDR3 is TGTGCCAGCAGCTCTACCCTAGCGGGGGGGCGAGACGAGCAGTACTTC. Translation gives CASSSTLAGGRDEQYF. The full variable domain, completed using reference TRBV13 and TRBJ2-7, is AAGVIQSPRHLIKEKRETATLKCYPIPRHDTVYWYQQGPGQDPQFLISFYEKMQSDKGSIPDRFSAQQFSDYHSELNMSSLELGDSALYFCASSSTLAGGRDEQYFGPGTRLTVT.